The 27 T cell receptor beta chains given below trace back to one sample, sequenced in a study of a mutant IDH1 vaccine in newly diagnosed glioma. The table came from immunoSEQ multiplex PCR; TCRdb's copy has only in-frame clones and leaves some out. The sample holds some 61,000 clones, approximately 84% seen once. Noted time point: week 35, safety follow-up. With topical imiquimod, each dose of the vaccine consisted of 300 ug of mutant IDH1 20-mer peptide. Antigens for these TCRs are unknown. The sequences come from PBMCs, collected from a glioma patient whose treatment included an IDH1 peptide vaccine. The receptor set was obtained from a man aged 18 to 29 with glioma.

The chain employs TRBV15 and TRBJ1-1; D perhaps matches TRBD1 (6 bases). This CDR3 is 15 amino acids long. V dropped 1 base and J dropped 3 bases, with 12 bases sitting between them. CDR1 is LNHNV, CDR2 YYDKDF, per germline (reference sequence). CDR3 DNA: TGTGCCACCAGCAGAGCCGGACAGAAATACACTGAAGCTTTCTTT. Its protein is CATSRAGQKYTEAFF.

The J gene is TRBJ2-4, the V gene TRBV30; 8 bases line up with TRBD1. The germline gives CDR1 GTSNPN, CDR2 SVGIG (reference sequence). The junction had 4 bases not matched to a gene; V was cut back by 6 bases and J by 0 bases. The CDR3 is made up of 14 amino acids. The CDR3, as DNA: TGTGCCTGTCAGGGGGCTCTAGCCAAAAACATTCAGTACTTC. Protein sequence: CACQGALAKNIQYF.

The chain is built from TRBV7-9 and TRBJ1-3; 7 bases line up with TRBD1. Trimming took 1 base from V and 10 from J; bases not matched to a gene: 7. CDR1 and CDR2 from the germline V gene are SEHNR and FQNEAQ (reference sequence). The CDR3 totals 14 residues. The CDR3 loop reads CASSLVQGVATIYF. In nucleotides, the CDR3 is TGTGCCAGCAGCTTAGTGCAGGGGGTGGCGACCATATATTTT.

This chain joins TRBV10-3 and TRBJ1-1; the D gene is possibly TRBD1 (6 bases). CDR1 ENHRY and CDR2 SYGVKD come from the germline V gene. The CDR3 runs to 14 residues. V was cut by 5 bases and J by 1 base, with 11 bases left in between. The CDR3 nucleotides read TGTGCCATCAGTACACAGGGAGCGAACACTGAAGCTTTCTTT. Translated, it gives CAISTQGANTEAFF.

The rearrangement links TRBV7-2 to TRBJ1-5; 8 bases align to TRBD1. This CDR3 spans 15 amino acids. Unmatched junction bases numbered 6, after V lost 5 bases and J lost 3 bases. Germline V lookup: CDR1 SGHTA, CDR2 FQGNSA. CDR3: CASSRNRGDNQPQHF. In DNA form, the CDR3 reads TGTGCCAGCAGCCGCAACAGGGGGGACAATCAGCCCCAGCATTTT.

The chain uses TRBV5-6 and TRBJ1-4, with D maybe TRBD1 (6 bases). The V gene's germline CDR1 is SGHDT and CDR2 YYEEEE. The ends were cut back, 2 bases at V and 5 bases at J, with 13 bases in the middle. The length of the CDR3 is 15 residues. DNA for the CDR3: TGTGCCAGCAGCTTTAGGACAGCGTCAAATGAAAAACTGTTTTTT. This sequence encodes CASSFRTASNEKLFF.

The CDR3 DNA sequence: TGTGCCAGCAGATCCGCGGCAGGGGGCTGGACCTACGAGCAGTACTTC. The encoded protein is CASRSAAGGWTYEQYF. The J gene is TRBJ2-7, the V gene TRBV27; 8 bases map to TRBD1. In germline, CDR1 is MNHEY, CDR2 SMNVEV (reference sequence). The CDR3 runs 16 residues. V gave up 6 bases and J gave up 2 bases; unmatched junction bases: 12.

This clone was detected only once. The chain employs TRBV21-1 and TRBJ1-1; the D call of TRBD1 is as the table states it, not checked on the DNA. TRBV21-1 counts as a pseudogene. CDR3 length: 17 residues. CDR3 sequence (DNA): TGTGCCAGCAGCTCCCGGCGGACAGGGGGGCAGAACACTGAAGCTTTCTTT. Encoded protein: CASSSRRTGGQNTEAFF.

The CDR3 DNA sequence: TGTGCCAGCAGCTTAGAAAGGGGCACTGAAGCTTTCTTT. Translation gives CASSLERGTEAFF. The chain is built from TRBV11-2 and TRBJ1-1; tentative D call: TRBD1 (5 bases). Germline CDR1 and CDR2: SGHAT and FQNNGV. V lost 0 bases and J lost 4, with 6 bases in between. The CDR3 totals 13 residues. The full variable domain, with the rest looked up from reference TRBV11-2 and TRBJ1-1, is EAGVAQSPRYKIIEKRQSVAFWCNPISGHATLYWYQQILGQGPKLLIQFQNNGVVDDSQLPKDRFSAERLKGVDSTLKIQPAKLEDSAVYLCASSLERGTEAFFGQGTRLTVV.

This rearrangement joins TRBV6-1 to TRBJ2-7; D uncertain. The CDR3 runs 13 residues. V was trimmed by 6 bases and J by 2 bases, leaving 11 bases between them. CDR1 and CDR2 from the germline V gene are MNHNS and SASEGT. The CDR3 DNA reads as TGTGCCAGCAGGGTTACCGGACCCTACGAGCAGTACTTC. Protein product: CASRVTGPYEQYF.

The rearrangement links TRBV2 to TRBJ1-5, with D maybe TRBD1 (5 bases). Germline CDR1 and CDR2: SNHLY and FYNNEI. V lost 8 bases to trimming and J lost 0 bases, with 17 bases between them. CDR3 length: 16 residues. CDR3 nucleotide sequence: TGTGCCAGCGGGGAGGGGACGGAGTATAGCAATCAGCCCCAGCATTTT. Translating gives CASGEGTEYSNQPQHF.

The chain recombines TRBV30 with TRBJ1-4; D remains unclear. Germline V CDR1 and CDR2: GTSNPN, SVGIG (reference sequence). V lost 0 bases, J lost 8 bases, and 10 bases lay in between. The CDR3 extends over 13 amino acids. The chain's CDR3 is CAWSVRVGEKLFF. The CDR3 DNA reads TGTGCCTGGAGTGTACGAGTCGGGGAAAAACTGTTTTTT.

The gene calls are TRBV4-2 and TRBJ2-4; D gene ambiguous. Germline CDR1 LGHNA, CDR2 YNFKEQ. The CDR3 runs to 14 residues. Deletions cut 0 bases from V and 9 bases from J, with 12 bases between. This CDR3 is CASSQDGESGIQYF. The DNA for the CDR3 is TGTGCCAGCAGCCAAGACGGCGAGAGTGGCATTCAGTACTTC.

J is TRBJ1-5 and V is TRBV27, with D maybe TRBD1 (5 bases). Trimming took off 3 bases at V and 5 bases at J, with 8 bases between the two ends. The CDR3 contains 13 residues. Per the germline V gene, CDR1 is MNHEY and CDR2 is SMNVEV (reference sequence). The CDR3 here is CASSLGGDQPQHF. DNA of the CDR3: TGTGCCAGCAGTTTGGGGGGAGATCAGCCCCAGCATTTT.

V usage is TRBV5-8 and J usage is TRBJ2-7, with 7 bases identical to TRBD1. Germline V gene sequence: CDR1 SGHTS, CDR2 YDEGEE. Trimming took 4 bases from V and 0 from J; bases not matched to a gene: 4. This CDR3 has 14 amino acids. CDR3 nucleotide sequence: TGTGCCAGCAGCCCGACAGGGTCCTCCTACGAGCAGTACTTC. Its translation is CASSPTGSSYEQYF.

This CDR3 is CASSQEPTYYGYTF. CDR3 coding DNA: TGCGCCAGCAGCCAAGAGCCCACGTACTATGGCTACACCTTC. The chain joins TRBV4-3 to TRBJ1-2; no reliable D call. V was clipped by 0 bases and J by 3 bases, with 8 bases between them. Per the germline V gene, CDR1 is LGHNA and CDR2 is YSLEER. This CDR3 has 14 amino acids.

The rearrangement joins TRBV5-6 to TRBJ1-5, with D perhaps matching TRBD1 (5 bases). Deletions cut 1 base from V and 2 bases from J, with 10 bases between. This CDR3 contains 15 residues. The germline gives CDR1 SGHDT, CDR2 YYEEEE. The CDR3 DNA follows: TGTGCCAGCAGCTTGTGGCAGGGAGGCAATCAGCCCCAGCATTTT. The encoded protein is CASSLWQGGNQPQHF.

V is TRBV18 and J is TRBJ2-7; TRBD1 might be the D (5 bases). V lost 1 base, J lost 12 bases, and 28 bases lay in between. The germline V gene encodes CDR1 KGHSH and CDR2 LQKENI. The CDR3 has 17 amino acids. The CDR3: CASSPLDGQGQLNGGYF. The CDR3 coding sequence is TGTGCCAGCTCACCACTCGATGGACAAGGACAACTCAACGGCGGGTACTTC.

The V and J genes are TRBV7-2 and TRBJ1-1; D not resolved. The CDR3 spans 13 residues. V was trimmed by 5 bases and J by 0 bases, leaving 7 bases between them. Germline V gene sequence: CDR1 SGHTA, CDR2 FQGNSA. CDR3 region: CASSPQMNTEAFF. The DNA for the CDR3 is TGTGCCAGCAGCCCTCAGATGAACACTGAAGCTTTCTTT.

The CDR3 nucleotides are TGTGCCAGCACTGAGACTAGCGGGAGGTACAATGAGCAGTTCTTC. This encodes CASTETSGRYNEQFF. This chain connects TRBV7-9 to TRBJ2-1; 13 bases fit TRBD2. Germline CDR1 and CDR2: SEHNR and FQNEAQ (reference sequence). This CDR3 contains 15 residues. The trim removed 7 bases at V and 4 bases at J, leaving 4 bases unmatched.

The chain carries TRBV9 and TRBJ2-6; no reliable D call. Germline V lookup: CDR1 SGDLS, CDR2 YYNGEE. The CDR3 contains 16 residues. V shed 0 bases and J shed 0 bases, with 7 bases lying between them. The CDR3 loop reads CASSVAASSGANVLTF. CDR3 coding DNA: TGTGCCAGCAGCGTAGCAGCGAGCTCTGGGGCCAACGTCCTGACTTTC. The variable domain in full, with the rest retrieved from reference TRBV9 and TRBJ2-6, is DSGVTQTPKHLITATGQRVTLRCSPRSGDLSVYWYQQSLDQGLQFLIQYYNGEERAKGNILERFSAQQFPDLHSELNLSSLELGDSALYFCASSVAASSGANVLTFGAGSRLTVL.

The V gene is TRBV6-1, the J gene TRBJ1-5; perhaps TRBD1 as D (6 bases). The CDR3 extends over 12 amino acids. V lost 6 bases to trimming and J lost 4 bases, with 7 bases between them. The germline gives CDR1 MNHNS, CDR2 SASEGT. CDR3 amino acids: CASRQGNQPQHF. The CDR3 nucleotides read TGTGCCAGCAGGCAGGGGAATCAGCCCCAGCATTTT.

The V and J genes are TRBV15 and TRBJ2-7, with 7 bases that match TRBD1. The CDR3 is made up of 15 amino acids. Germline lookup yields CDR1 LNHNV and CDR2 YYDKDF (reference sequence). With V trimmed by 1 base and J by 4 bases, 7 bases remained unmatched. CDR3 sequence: CATSRGEGQLYEQYF. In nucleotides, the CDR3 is TGTGCCACCAGCAGAGGAGAGGGACAGTTGTACGAGCAGTACTTC.

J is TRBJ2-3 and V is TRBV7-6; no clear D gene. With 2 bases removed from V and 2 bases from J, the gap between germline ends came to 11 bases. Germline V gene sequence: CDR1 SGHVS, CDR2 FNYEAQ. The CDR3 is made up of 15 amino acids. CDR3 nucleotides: TGTGCCAGCAGCTTACACCCCCCGCCCACAGATACGCAGTATTTT. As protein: CASSLHPPPTDTQYF.

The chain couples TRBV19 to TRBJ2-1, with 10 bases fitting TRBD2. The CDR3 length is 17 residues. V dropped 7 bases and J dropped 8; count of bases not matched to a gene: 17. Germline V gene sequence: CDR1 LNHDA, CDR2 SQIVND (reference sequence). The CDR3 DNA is TGTGCCAGTACCCCTACTACCCCTAGCGGGAGAATGGATGAGCAGTTCTTC. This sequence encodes CASTPTTPSGRMDEQFF.

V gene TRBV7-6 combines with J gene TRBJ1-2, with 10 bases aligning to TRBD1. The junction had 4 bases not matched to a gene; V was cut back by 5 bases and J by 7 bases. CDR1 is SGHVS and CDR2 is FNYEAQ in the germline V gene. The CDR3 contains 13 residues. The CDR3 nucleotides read TGTGCCAGCAGCAGGGACAGGGGAGGTGGCTACACCTTC. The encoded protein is CASSRDRGGGYTF. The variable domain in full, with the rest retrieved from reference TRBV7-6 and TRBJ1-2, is GAGVSQSPRYKVTKRGQDVALRCDPISGHVSLYWYRQALGQGPEFLTYFNYEAQQDKSGLPNDRFSAERPEGSISTLTIQRTEQRDSAMYRCASSRDRGGGYTFGSGTRLTVV.

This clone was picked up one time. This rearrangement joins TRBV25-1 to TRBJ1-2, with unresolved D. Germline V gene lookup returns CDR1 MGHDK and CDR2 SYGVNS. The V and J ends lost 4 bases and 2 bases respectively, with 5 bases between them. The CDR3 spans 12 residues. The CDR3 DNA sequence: TGTGCCAGCAGTGGTCAGAACTATGGCTACACCTTC. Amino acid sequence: CASSGQNYGYTF.